Below are 17 T cell receptor beta chains sequenced from a single sample in a study of T cell responses to AZD1222 COVID-19 vaccine. Sequenced by immunoSEQ multiplex PCR; TCRdb stores in-frame clones only, minus some. The table includes approximately 110,000 clones, about 85% detected once. The sequenced sample was peripheral blood, obtained 28 days after the second AZD1222 dose. The receptors come from an adult who received the AZD1222 COVID-19 vaccine.

The chain has TRBV9 and TRBJ1-1; D is perhaps TRBD1 (5 bases). Germline loops: CDR1 SGDLS, CDR2 YYNGEE. V lost 4 bases to trimming and J lost 4 bases, with 14 bases between them. The CDR3 has 14 residues. The CDR3 loop is CASSSQGARTEAFF. CDR3 DNA: TGTGCCAGCAGCTCTCAGGGAGCTCGCACTGAAGCTTTCTTT.

CDR3 protein: CASSPGQGTNTDTQYF. CDR3 sequence (DNA): TGTGCCAGCTCACCGGGACAGGGTACTAACACAGATACGCAGTATTTT. V and J are TRBV18 and TRBJ2-3, with TRBD1 matching 9 bases. Germline V CDR1 and CDR2: KGHSH, LQKENI. V was pared by 3 bases and J by 2 bases, with 6 bases of the junction left unmatched. The CDR3 totals 16 residues.

This chain uses TRBV2 with TRBJ1-3; D gene ambiguous. Trimming removed 9 bases at V and 0 bases at J, with 12 bases between. Germline values: CDR1 SNHLY, CDR2 FYNNEI. The CDR3 runs 14 residues. The DNA for the CDR3 is TGTGCCAGTCAGAAACAGAGCTCTGGAAACACCATATATTTT. It yields the protein CASQKQSSGNTIYF.

This chain uses TRBV21-1 with TRBJ1-5; the table's D call, TRBD1, was not checked against the DNA. TRBV21-1 is recorded as a pseudogene. The CDR3 consists of 17 residues. As DNA, the CDR3 is TGTGCCAGCAGCAAAGCACCGGCAGGATATAGCAATCAGCCCCAGCATTTT. It yields the protein CASSKAPAGYSNQPQHF.

This chain links TRBV28 with TRBJ1-2; 7 bases line up with TRBD1. The CDR3 sequence is 16 residues long. V shed 4 bases and J 6 bases; nucleotides not matched to a gene: 14. Germline-derived CDR1 and CDR2 are MDHEN and SYDVKM. CDR3 region: CASSSLTGQLVHGYTF. In DNA, the CDR3 is TGTGCCAGCAGTTCTCTGACGGGACAGTTAGTTCATGGCTACACCTTC.

This sequence joins TRBV29-1 and TRBJ1-1, with unresolved D. The CDR3 loop spans 15 amino acids. Trimming shortened V by 5 bases and J by 0 bases, and 16 bases separated the two germline ends. CDR1 and CDR2 from the germline V gene are SQVTM and ANQGSEA. The CDR3, as DNA: TGCAGCGTTTCCTCACTGGCAGGAATGAACACTGAAGCTTTCTTT. Its translation: CSVSSLAGMNTEAFF.

The chain is built from TRBV30 and TRBJ2-6; D gene uncertain. The ends were cut back, 4 bases at V and 0 bases at J, with 10 bases in the middle. The germline V gene encodes CDR1 GTSNPN and CDR2 SVGIG (reference sequence). The CDR3 has 15 residues. CDR3 in amino acids: CAWTKTHSGANVLTF. CDR3 sequence (DNA): TGTGCCTGGACCAAAACCCACTCTGGGGCCAACGTCCTGACTTTC.

The chain carries TRBV7-3 and TRBJ2-1; 7 bases agree with TRBD1. CDR3 length equals 16 residues. Per the germline V gene, CDR1 is SGHTA and CDR2 is FQGTGA. The ends lost 2 bases at V and 4 bases at J; junction bases unmatched: 8. In DNA, the CDR3 is TGTGCCAGCAGCTTAGAAGGGACAGAGGGTTACAATGAGCAGTTCTTC. Its translation is CASSLEGTEGYNEQFF.

This clone was detected only once. The rearrangement links TRBV27 to TRBJ1-2, with 8 nucleotides matching TRBD1. J lost 2 bases, V lost 6 bases, and 5 bases had no gene match. Germline assignment: CDR1 MNHEY and CDR2 SMNVEV (reference sequence). The CDR3 extends over 14 amino acids. The CDR3 coding sequence is TGTGCCAGCAGATCCGGGACAGGCAACTATGGCTACACCTTC. Translated, it gives CASRSGTGNYGYTF.

This rearrangement joins TRBV5-1 to TRBJ1-3; 7 bases map to TRBD1. The V gene's germline CDR1 is SGHRS and CDR2 YFSETQ. The CDR3 spans 17 residues. Germline trimming cut 4 bases from V and 0 bases from J; bases unmatched to any gene: 10. The CDR3 DNA reads as TGCGCCAGCAGCCCGATGACAGGGATCCGCTCTGGAAACACCATATATTTT. Amino acid sequence: CASSPMTGIRSGNTIYF.

V and J are TRBV29-1 and TRBJ1-2; D remains unclear. In germline, CDR1 is SQVTM, CDR2 ANQGSEA. Deletions cut 0 bases from V and 6 bases from J, with 14 bases between. This CDR3 contains 14 residues. This chain's CDR3 is CSVEDRRTINGYTF. CDR3 DNA: TGCAGCGTTGAAGATCGACGGACGATAAATGGCTACACCTTC.

This chain joins TRBV28 and TRBJ2-2; D is unclear. Germline loops: CDR1 MDHEN, CDR2 SYDVKM. V was pared by 8 bases and J by 6 bases, with 10 bases between. CDR3 length equals 12 residues. DNA of the CDR3: TGTGCCAGCCGATGGTACGCCGGGGAGCTGTTTTTT. Translating it yields CASRWYAGELFF.

The rearrangement uses TRBV4-2 and TRBJ1-1; possible D gene TRBD1, 6 bases. V was clipped by 1 base and J by 4 bases, with 13 bases between them. CDR3 length equals 15 residues. CDR1 is LGHNA and CDR2 is YNFKEQ in the germline V gene. The CDR3 DNA is TGTGCCAGCAGCCAAGCTACAGGGCTCGGCACTGAAGCTTTCTTT. Protein: CASSQATGLGTEAFF.

With regard to this clone: This CDR3 is also generated by other DNA sequences in the sample. This chain connects TRBV28 to TRBJ2-7, with unresolved D. Trimming pared 4 bases from V and 4 bases from J, leaving 5 bases between. CDR3 length: 11 residues. Per the germline V gene, CDR1 is MDHEN and CDR2 is SYDVKM. CDR3: CASSYRYEQYF. The CDR3 region has the DNA TGTGCCAGCAGTTACCGTTACGAGCAGTACTTC.

The gene calls are TRBV5-1 and TRBJ1-2; D is uncertain. V lost 0 bases, J lost 4 bases, and 7 bases lay in between. There are 13 residues in the CDR3. Germline CDR1 is SGHRS and CDR2 is YFSETQ. CDR3 protein: CASSLDKSYGYTF. CDR3 sequence (DNA): TGCGCCAGCAGCTTGGACAAAAGCTATGGCTACACCTTC.

The CDR3 nucleotides are TGCGCCAGCACCTTCGGGACAGGGGGCAATCAGCCCCAGCATTTT. Translating gives CASTFGTGGNQPQHF. V gene TRBV23-1 combines with J gene TRBJ1-5; 10 nucleotides match TRBD1. TRBV23-1 is sorted into the ORF group, with uncertain function. After removal of 7 bases from V and 2 bases from J, the junction contained 5 bases not matched to a gene. CDR3 size: 15 residues.

The chain carries TRBV28 and TRBJ1-5; D unresolved. V lost 8 bases to trimming and J lost 0 bases, with 8 bases between them. The germline V gene encodes CDR1 MDHEN and CDR2 SYDVKM. The CDR3 totals 13 residues. This chain's CDR3 is CASGIHSNQPQHF. The CDR3 coding sequence is TGTGCCAGCGGGATTCATAGCAATCAGCCCCAGCATTTT.